The 8 T cell receptor beta chains below were found in one sample sequenced in a study of OX40 agonist ivuxolimab in advanced cancers. The assay was immunoSEQ multiplex PCR, and TCRdb's table has in-frame clones only and misses some. This table has 20,000 to 25,000 clones, approximately 84% appearing once. The material was CD4+ or CD8+ T cells sorted from blood, obtained in a trial of the OX40 agonist ivuxolimab. These receptor sequences come from an adult with an advanced solid tumor such as melanoma, head and neck, liver or kidney cancer.

This clone turned up a few times. The chain links TRBV5-5 to TRBJ2-2; D perhaps matches TRBD1 (6 bases). There are 14 residues in the CDR3. Trimming took off 1 base at V and 5 bases at J, with 9 bases between the two ends. The germline gives CDR1 SGHKS, CDR2 YYEKEE (reference sequence). Here the CDR3 reads CASSLRTVTGELFF. The DNA of the CDR3 is TGTGCCAGCAGCTTGAGGACAGTGACCGGGGAGCTGTTTTTT.

The CDR3 is CASSPSTEMNTEAFF. The CDR3 DNA follows: TGTGCCAGCAGCCCCTCGACAGAGATGAACACTGAAGCTTTCTTT. V usage is TRBV11-2 and J usage is TRBJ1-1, with a weak D call TRBD1 (5 bases). V was pared by 5 bases and J by 0 bases, with 13 bases between. The CDR3 runs 15 residues. Per the germline V gene, CDR1 is SGHAT and CDR2 is FQNNGV.

This rearrangement joins TRBV11-2 to TRBJ2-2; no clear D. V was pared by 7 bases and J by 5 bases, with 17 bases between. The germline V gene encodes CDR1 SGHAT and CDR2 FQNNGV. This CDR3 contains 15 residues. CDR3 loop: CASINQPMGTGELFF. The CDR3 DNA sequence: TGTGCCAGCATCAACCAGCCCATGGGAACCGGGGAGCTGTTTTTT.

The chain links TRBV28 to TRBJ1-1; TRBD1 might be the D (6 bases). The germline gives CDR1 MDHEN, CDR2 SYDVKM. The CDR3 consists of 15 residues. V lost 3 bases to trimming and J lost 3 bases, with 14 bases between them. The CDR3 here is CASSFRGGYDTEAFF. CDR3 sequence (DNA): TGTGCCAGCAGTTTTAGGGGGGGCTACGACACTGAAGCTTTCTTT.

The gene calls are TRBV25-1 and TRBJ1-2; no reliable D call. This CDR3 comprises 13 residues. The germline V and J ends were trimmed by 3 bases and 3 bases, with 8 bases remaining between them. In germline, CDR1 is MGHDK, CDR2 SYGVNS. CDR3 in DNA: TGTGCCAGCAGTGAGGCTCATTACTATGGCTACACCTTC. It specifies CASSEAHYYGYTF.

The V and J genes are TRBV6-5 and TRBJ1-1, with D unresolved. CDR1 MNHEY and CDR2 SVGAGI come from the germline V gene. The CDR3 runs to 11 residues. V was cut by 5 bases and J by 6 bases, with 7 bases left in between. CDR3 coding DNA: TGTGCCAGCAGTGATTTTCCTGAAGCTTTCTTT. It encodes CASSDFPEAFF.

V and J are TRBV6-5 and TRBJ1-3; 9 bases agree with TRBD1. Trimming removed 0 bases from V and 6 bases from J; junction bases left unmatched: 3. The germline V gene encodes CDR1 MNHEY and CDR2 SVGAGI. The CDR3 has 15 amino acids. The CDR3 region has the DNA TGTGCCAGCAGTTACTCGGGACAGGGTGTAAACACCATATATTTT. Protein: CASSYSGQGVNTIYF.

J is TRBJ2-2 and V is TRBV27; D gene unclear. This CDR3 is 11 amino acids long. Germline V gene data show CDR1 as MNHEY and CDR2 as SMNVEV (reference sequence). V dropped 5 bases and J dropped 6 bases, with 4 bases sitting between them. DNA for the CDR3: TGTGCCAGCAGTCCGGCCGGGGAGCTGTTTTTT. Translating gives CASSPAGELFF.